The rows below give T cell receptor beta chains drawn from one sample of a study of a mutant IDH1 vaccine in newly diagnosed glioma. Profiling relied on immunoSEQ multiplex PCR, and the TCRdb table lists in-frame clones only, not all of them. Among 31,000 or so clones listed, roughly 80% were seen once. No cognate antigen is known for these TCRs. Sequencing was performed on PBMCs, taken from a glioma patient whose treatment included an IDH1 peptide vaccine. The receptors derive from a man aged 30 to 39 with glioma. Both conserved end residues are part of each CDR3. A D gene is named only where the DNA matches it firmly. Size is stated for part of the rows, as once, few or many counts, or as a class when the clone is expanded.

D: TRBD2; J: TRBJ2-5; size: .; V: TRBV9; DNA: TGTGCCAGCAGCGGGACTAGCGGGGATCAAGAGACCCAGTACTTC; CDR3: CASSGTSGDQETQYF
D: .; J: TRBJ1-1; size: .; V: TRBV28; DNA: TGTGCCAGCAGTTTTGGGGGGCGCCGTACTGAAGCTTTCTTT; CDR3: CASSFGGRRTEAFF
D: .; J: TRBJ2-1; size: .; V: TRBV7-9; DNA: TGTGCCAGCAGCTTACTTTTCCAGGAGACCTACAATGAGCAGTTCTTC; CDR3: CASSLLFQETYNEQFF
D: .; J: TRBJ2-5; size: .; V: TRBV5-4; DNA: TGTGCCAGCAGCTTGGATCGGCTAATGGAGACCCAGTACTTC; CDR3: CASSLDRLMETQYF
D: .; J: TRBJ2-1; size: .; V: TRBV10-1; DNA: TGCGCCAGCAGTGAATTCCTGGGAGATGGGGACAATGAGCAGTTCTTC; CDR3: CASSEFLGDGDNEQFF
D: TRBD2; J: TRBJ2-1; size: .; V: TRBV7-2; DNA: TGTGCCAGCAGCATCCAACGGGGGGGCGAATTCTTC; CDR3: CASSIQRGGEFF
D: .; J: TRBJ1-1; size: .; V: TRBV7-9; DNA: TGTGCCAGCACCCTGAGTCCCTGGCAGGAGAACACTGAAGCTTTCTTT; CDR3: CASTLSPWQENTEAFF
D: .; J: TRBJ1-1; size: .; V: TRBV6-6; DNA: TGTGCCAGCAGTTACTCCGAAGGGAGGAACACTGAAGCTTTCTTT; CDR3: CASSYSEGRNTEAFF
D: TRBD1; J: TRBJ1-2; size: few; V: TRBV5-1; DNA: TGCGCCAGCAGCTCCGATCCCGGGACAGGCGGTGGCTACACCTTC; CDR3: CASSSDPGTGGGYTF
D: .; J: TRBJ2-2; size: .; V: TRBV30; DNA: TGTGCCTGGACCAGGGGGGGCGGCACCGGGGAGCTGTTTTTT; CDR3: CAWTRGGGTGELFF
D: TRBD1; J: TRBJ2-7; size: .; V: TRBV6-1; DNA: TGTGCCAGCAGTGCCCGGACAGGTGGCGAGCAGTACTTC; CDR3: CASSARTGGEQYF
D: TRBD1; J: TRBJ1-2; size: .; V: TRBV27; DNA: TGTGCCAGCAGTTCCACCGGACAGGGGGCGATCTATGGCTACACCTTC; CDR3: CASSSTGQGAIYGYTF
D: .; J: TRBJ1-2; size: .; V: TRBV7-8; DNA: TGTGCCAGCAGCCGTGGGGGGACGAGATATGGCTACACCTTC; CDR3: CASSRGGTRYGYTF
D: TRBD1; J: TRBJ2-7; size: .; V: TRBV30; DNA: TGTGCCTGGGACAGGGATCACGAGCAGTACTTC; CDR3: CAWDRDHEQYF
D: TRBD1; J: TRBJ1-4; size: .; V: TRBV5-1; DNA: TGCGCCAGCCGACTATACAGGGGGACTAATGAAAAACTGTTTTTT; CDR3: CASRLYRGTNEKLFF
D: .; J: TRBJ1-5; size: .; V: TRBV7-8; DNA: TGTGCCAGCAGCTTAGGATCCCCGGGAAGGTTGGGAAGCAATCAGCCCCAGCATTTT; CDR3: CASSLGSPGRLGSNQPQHF
D: .; J: TRBJ2-7; size: .; V: TRBV5-5; DNA: TGTGCCAGCAGCTTTACAGTGGACGAGCAGTACTTC; CDR3: CASSFTVDEQYF
D: TRBD1; J: TRBJ2-7; size: .; V: TRBV29-1; DNA: TGCAGCGTTGAAAGCGAGACAGGGGGTTCCTACGAGCAGTACTTC; CDR3: CSVESETGGSYEQYF
D: .; J: TRBJ1-1; size: few; V: TRBV6-1; DNA: TGTGCCAGCGGTTGGTCGAACACTGAAGCTTTCTTT; CDR3: CASGWSNTEAFF
D: .; J: TRBJ2-7; size: .; V: TRBV4-1; DNA: TGCGCCAGCAGCCAAGAAAGGCGGATAGAGAGTGAGCAGTACTTC; CDR3: CASSQERRIESEQYF
D: TRBD1; J: TRBJ2-7; size: .; V: TRBV5-1; DNA: TGCGCCAGCAGCGCGAACCGGGACAGAACCTACGAGCAGTACTTC; CDR3: CASSANRDRTYEQYF
D: .; J: TRBJ1-2; size: .; V: TRBV15; DNA: TGTGCCACCAGCAGAGATCTTATGTACAGGTCGAACTATGGCTACACCTTC; CDR3: CATSRDLMYRSNYGYTF
D: .; J: TRBJ1-2; size: .; V: TRBV4-3; DNA: TGCGCCAGCAGCCAGGGGCCAACGGGGGCGAAGGGCTACACCTTC; CDR3: CASSQGPTGAKGYTF
D: .; J: TRBJ2-1; size: .; V: TRBV28; DNA: TGTGCCAGCAGGTCCGACAGTTCCTACAATGAGCAGTTCTTC; CDR3: CASRSDSSYNEQFF
D: TRBD1; J: TRBJ2-5; size: .; V: TRBV30; DNA: TGTGCCTGGAGTGAACCCCGGGACAGCCACCAAGAGACCCAGTACTTC; CDR3: CAWSEPRDSHQETQYF
D: .; J: TRBJ2-5; size: .; V: TRBV6-6; DNA: TGTGCCAGCGGAGGGGGGTTCCAAGAGACCCAGTACTTC; CDR3: CASGGGFQETQYF
D: TRBD2; J: TRBJ2-7; size: .; V: TRBV5-1; DNA: TGCGCCAGCAGCCCGGGACTAGCGGGGGGGACAAACTACGAGCAGTACTTC; CDR3: CASSPGLAGGTNYEQYF
D: .; J: TRBJ1-2; size: .; V: TRBV20-1; DNA: TGCAGTGGGCGGGGGAACTATGGCTACACCTTC; CDR3: CSGRGNYGYTF
D: .; J: TRBJ1-1; size: .; V: TRBV10-3; DNA: TGTGCCATCAGAGCAGGGGTCGTGGGCACTGAAGCTTTCTTT; CDR3: CAIRAGVVGTEAFF
D: .; J: TRBJ1-2; size: .; V: TRBV19; DNA: TGTGCCAGTAGTACAGCGGGGGTCGAGCGCTATGGCTACACCTTC; CDR3: CASSTAGVERYGYTF
D: .; J: TRBJ1-2; size: .; V: TRBV27; DNA: TGTGCCAGCAGTTTTCTTGACAGTGCGGATGGCTACACCTTC; CDR3: CASSFLDSADGYTF
D: .; J: TRBJ1-5; size: .; V: TRBV19; DNA: TGTGCCAGTAGTACCAGGGGACCTTCCTCGCAGCCCCAGCATTTT; CDR3: CASSTRGPSSQPQHF
D: TRBD1; J: TRBJ2-2; size: .; V: TRBV5-6; DNA: TGTGCCAGCAGCCTTTATGGACAGGGGCCCGGGGAGCTGTTTTTT; CDR3: CASSLYGQGPGELFF
D: .; J: TRBJ2-2; size: .; V: TRBV5-6; DNA: TGTGCCAGCAAGGACAGCCAAGGAACCGGGGAGCTGTTTTTT; CDR3: CASKDSQGTGELFF
D: .; J: TRBJ2-1; size: .; V: TRBV5-1; DNA: TGCGCCAGCAGCTTGGTGATGGATGCCGATGAGCAGTTCTTC; CDR3: CASSLVMDADEQFF
D: .; J: TRBJ1-2; size: .; V: TRBV30; DNA: TGTGCCTGGAGTGACAGTGCAAACTATGGCTACACCTTC; CDR3: CAWSDSANYGYTF
D: TRBD1; J: TRBJ2-7; size: .; V: TRBV14; DNA: TGTGCCAGCAGCCGGACAGGGTGGGAGCAGTACTTC; CDR3: CASSRTGWEQYF
D: .; J: TRBJ2-1; size: .; V: TRBV2; DNA: TGTGCCAGCAGTGAAACACTAGCCGACAATGAGCAGTTCTTC; CDR3: CASSETLADNEQFF
D: .; J: TRBJ2-5; size: once; V: TRBV2; DNA: TGTGCCAGCTCGAGGGAGTTAGTAGAGACCCAGTACTTC; CDR3: CASSRELVETQYF
D: .; J: TRBJ2-3; size: .; V: TRBV5-1; DNA: TGCGCCAGCAGCTTGGTGGCGGGAACTTCCACAGATACGCAGTATTTT; CDR3: CASSLVAGTSTDTQYF
D: TRBD1; J: TRBJ2-2; size: .; V: TRBV5-1; DNA: TGCGCCAGCAGCTCCCGGACAGGGGCCGGGGAGCTGTTTTTT; CDR3: CASSSRTGAGELFF
D: TRBD2; J: TRBJ2-5; size: .; V: TRBV5-6; DNA: TGTGCCAGCAGCTTGGCCTTAGCGGGTCAAGAGACCCAGTACTTC; CDR3: CASSLALAGQETQYF
D: TRBD2; J: TRBJ2-2; size: .; V: TRBV2; DNA: TGTGCCAGCACGCCGCGCGGGAGTGATACCGGGGAGCTGTTTTTT; CDR3: CASTPRGSDTGELFF
D: TRBD1; J: TRBJ2-1; size: .; V: TRBV14; DNA: TGTGCCAGCAGCCCTCGGACAGGGGGGCAGGGTAGCTCCTACAATGAGCAGTTCTTC; CDR3: CASSPRTGGQGSSYNEQFF
D: .; J: TRBJ1-1; size: .; V: TRBV30; DNA: TGTGCCTGGGAAATTTCCGGGACCAACGTCGGGAACACTGAAGCTTTCTTT; CDR3: CAWEISGTNVGNTEAFF
D: TRBD1; J: TRBJ1-5; size: .; V: TRBV18; DNA: TGTGCCAGCTCTCCGGGACAGAATCAGCCCCAGCATTTT; CDR3: CASSPGQNQPQHF
D: .; J: TRBJ2-7; size: .; V: TRBV11-2; DNA: TGTGCCAGCAGCTTAGGGGACTCAAGCTCCTACGAGCAGTACTTC; CDR3: CASSLGDSSSYEQYF
D: .; J: TRBJ2-7; size: .; V: TRBV7-2; DNA: TGTGCCAGCAGCCGAACAACAGGGCCCTACGAGCAGTACTTC; CDR3: CASSRTTGPYEQYF
D: TRBD2; J: TRBJ2-1; size: .; V: TRBV29-1; DNA: TGCAGCGTACCGACTAGCGGCTTTAATATCAATGAGCAGTTCTTC; CDR3: CSVPTSGFNINEQFF
D: TRBD1; J: TRBJ2-6; size: .; V: TRBV15; DNA: TGTGCCACCAGCAGACGGGACAGCTCTGGGGCCAACGTCCTGACTTTC; CDR3: CATSRRDSSGANVLTF
D: TRBD1; J: TRBJ1-5; size: .; V: TRBV6-1; DNA: TGTGCCAGCAACCCGACAGGGAGCAATCAGCCCCAGCATTTT; CDR3: CASNPTGSNQPQHF
D: .; J: TRBJ1-2; size: .; V: TRBV27; DNA: TGTGCCAGCAGTTTTACGGCAGAAGGGGGGGCGCGGGGCTACACCTTC; CDR3: CASSFTAEGGARGYTF
D: TRBD2; J: TRBJ2-4; size: .; V: TRBV19; DNA: TGTGCCAGCACGGGACTAGCGGAAACAAACATTCAGTACTTC; CDR3: CASTGLAETNIQYF